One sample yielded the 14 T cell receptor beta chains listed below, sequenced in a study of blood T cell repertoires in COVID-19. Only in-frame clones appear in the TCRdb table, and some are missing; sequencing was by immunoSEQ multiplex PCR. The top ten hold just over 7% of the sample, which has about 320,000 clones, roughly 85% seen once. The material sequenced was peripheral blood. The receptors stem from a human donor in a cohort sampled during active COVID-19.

The CDR3 DNA follows: TGTGCCAGCAGCTTAAGAGGAGTATTTAGGGATACGCAGTATTTT. It translates to CASSLRGVFRDTQYF. This chain uses TRBV7-8 with TRBJ2-3; D not resolved. The CDR3 is 15 residues long. The V gene lost 2 bases and the J gene lost 6 bases, with 15 bases spanning the gap. Germline V gives CDR1 SGHVS, CDR2 FQNEAQ.

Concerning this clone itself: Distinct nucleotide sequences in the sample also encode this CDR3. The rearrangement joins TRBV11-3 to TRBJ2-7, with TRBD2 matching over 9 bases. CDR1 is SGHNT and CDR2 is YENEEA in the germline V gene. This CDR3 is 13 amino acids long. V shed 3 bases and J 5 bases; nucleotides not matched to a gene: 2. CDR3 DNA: TGTGCCAGCAGCTTGGCGGGGGGGAACGAGCAGTACTTC. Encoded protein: CASSLAGGNEQYF.

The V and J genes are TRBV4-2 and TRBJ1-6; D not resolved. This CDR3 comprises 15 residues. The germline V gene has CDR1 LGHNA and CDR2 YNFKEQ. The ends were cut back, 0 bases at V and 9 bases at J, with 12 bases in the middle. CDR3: CASSQDEGVGSPLHF. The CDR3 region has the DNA TGTGCCAGCAGCCAAGATGAGGGCGTCGGTTCACCCCTCCACTTT.

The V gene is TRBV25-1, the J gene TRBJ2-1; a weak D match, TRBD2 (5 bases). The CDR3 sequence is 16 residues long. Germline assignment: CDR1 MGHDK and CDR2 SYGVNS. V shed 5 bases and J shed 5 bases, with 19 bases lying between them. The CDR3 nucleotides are TGTGCCAGCAGTCCGGGTGGGGAGCGACGAAACAATGAGCAGTTCTTC. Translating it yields CASSPGGERRNNEQFF.

CDR3 in DNA: TGTGCCAGCAGCTTAGTTGTGGGGCTTGATTCACCCCTCCACTTT. Amino acids: CASSLVVGLDSPLHF. V gene TRBV7-9 combines with J gene TRBJ1-6; maybe TRBD1 (5 bases). Germline values: CDR1 SEHNR, CDR2 FQNEAQ (reference sequence). The CDR3 is 15 amino acids. Trimming cost V 1 base and J 8 bases, with 12 bases left between them.

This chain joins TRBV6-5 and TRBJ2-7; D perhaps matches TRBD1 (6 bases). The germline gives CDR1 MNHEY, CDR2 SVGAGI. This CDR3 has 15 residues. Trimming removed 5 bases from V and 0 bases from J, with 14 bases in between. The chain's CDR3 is CASSNRGTLSYEQYF. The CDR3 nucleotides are TGTGCCAGCAGTAATAGAGGGACACTCTCCTACGAGCAGTACTTC.

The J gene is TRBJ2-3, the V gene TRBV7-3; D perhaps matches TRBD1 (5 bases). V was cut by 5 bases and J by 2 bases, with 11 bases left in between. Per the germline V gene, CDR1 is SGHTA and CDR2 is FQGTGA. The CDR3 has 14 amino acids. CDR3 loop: CASSRQSITDTQYF. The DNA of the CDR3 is TGTGCCAGCAGCCGACAGTCCATCACAGATACGCAGTATTTT.

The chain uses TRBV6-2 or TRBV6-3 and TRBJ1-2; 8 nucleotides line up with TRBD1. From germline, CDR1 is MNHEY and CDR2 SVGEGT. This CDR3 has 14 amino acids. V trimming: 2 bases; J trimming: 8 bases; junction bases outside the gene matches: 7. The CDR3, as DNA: TGTGCCAGCAGTTACGGACAGGGATTTGGAGGCTACACCTTC. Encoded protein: CASSYGQGFGGYTF.

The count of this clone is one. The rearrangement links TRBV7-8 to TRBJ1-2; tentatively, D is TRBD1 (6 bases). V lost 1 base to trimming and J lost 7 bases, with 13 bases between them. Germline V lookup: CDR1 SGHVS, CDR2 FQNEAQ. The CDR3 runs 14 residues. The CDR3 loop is CASSLVLGGLGYTF. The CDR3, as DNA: TGTGCCAGCAGCTTAGTTCTCGGGGGGCTTGGCTACACCTTC. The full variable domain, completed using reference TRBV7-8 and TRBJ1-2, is GAGVSQSPRYKVAKRGQDVALRCDPISGHVSLFWYQQALGQGPEFLTYFQNEAQLDKSGLPSDRFFAERPEGSVSTLKIQRTQQEDSAVYLCASSLVLGGLGYTFGSGTRLTVV.

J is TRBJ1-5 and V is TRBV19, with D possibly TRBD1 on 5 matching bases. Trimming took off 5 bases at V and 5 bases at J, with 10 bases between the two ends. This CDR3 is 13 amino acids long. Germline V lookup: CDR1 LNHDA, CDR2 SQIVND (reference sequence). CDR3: CASSDRDYQPQHF. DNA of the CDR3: TGTGCCAGTAGTGACAGAGATTATCAGCCCCAGCATTTT.

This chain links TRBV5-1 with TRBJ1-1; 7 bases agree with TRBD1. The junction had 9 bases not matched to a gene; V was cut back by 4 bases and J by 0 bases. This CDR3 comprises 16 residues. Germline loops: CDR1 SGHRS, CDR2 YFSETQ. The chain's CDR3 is CASSRTGVGMNTEAFF. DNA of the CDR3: TGCGCCAGCAGCCGTACAGGGGTGGGGATGAACACTGAAGCTTTCTTT.

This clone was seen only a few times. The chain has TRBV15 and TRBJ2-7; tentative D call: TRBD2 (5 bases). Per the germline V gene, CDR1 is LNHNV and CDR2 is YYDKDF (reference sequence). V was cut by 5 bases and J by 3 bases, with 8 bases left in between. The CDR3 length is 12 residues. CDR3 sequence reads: CATSGRGYEQYF. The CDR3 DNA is TGTGCCACCAGCGGCCGGGGCTACGAGCAGTACTTC.

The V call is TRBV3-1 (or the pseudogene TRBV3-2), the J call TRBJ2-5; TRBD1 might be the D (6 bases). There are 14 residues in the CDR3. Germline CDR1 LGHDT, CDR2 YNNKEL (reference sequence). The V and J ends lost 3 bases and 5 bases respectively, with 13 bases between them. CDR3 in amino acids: CASSHWTQGETQYF. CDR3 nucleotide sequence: TGTGCCAGCAGCCATTGGACTCAGGGGGAGACCCAGTACTTC.

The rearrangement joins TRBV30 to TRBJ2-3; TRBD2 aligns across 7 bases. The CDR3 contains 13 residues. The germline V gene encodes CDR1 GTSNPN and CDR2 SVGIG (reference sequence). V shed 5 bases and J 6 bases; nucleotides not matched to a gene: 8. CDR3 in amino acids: CAWAPGTTDTQYF. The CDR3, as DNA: TGTGCCTGGGCCCCCGGGACTACGGATACGCAGTATTTT.